This T cell receptor (beta chain) was documented in a study of CD8 T cells in ankylosing spondylitis. TCRdb ran MiXCR on the 5' RACE reads and lists one entry per CDR3 protein. The sample holds some 340,000 distinct CDR3 sequences; approximately 14% are singletons and the top ten take roughly 0.99%. With 5 bases clipped from V and 7 bases from J, the junction kept 16 bases outside the gene matches. The length of the CDR3 is 19 residues. CDR1 is ENHRY and CDR2 is SYGVKD in the germline V gene. Overall study findings and caveats: Matched ankylosing spondylitis synovial fluid reportedly showed significant enrichment of disease-linked clones. Ankylosing spondylitis blood seemed to carry a telltale TCR beta motif made of about 8 highly homologous variants.

The sample holds many counts of this clonotype. Antigen specificity is unknown. The sequence was collected from a male donor with ankylosing spondylitis or in good health (not recorded which). The chain links TRBV10-3 to TRBJ2-1; 14 positions agree with TRBD2. Sequencing input: blood, either unsorted or a sorted T cell fraction (not recorded which). CDR3 in amino acids: CAISTHLGGGLAGENEQFF. In nucleotides, the CDR3 is TGTGCCATCAGTACCCATCTCGGAGGGGGACTAGCGGGAGAAAATGAGCAGTTCTTC.